The rows below give T cell receptor beta chains drawn from one sample of a study of blood T cell repertoires in COVID-19. Produced via immunoSEQ multiplex PCR; TCRdb's table is partial and in-frame only. This sample has 270,000 or so clones, with 83% found just once. The sample taken for sequencing was peripheral blood. These receptors all come from a woman in her forties or fifties who had recovered from COVID-19. Each CDR3 is given with its conserved first and last residue. Each record gives: J gene, clone size, V gene, D gene, CDR3 protein, CDR3 DNA. A D gene is named only where the DNA matches it firmly. Clone sizes are given selectively: once, few, many, or a class where the clone is expanded.

J gene: TRBJ2-7
clone size: .
V gene: TRBV9
D gene: .
CDR3 protein: CASSVESSGGAGSIYEQYF
CDR3 DNA: TGTGCCAGCAGCGTAGAATCGAGCGGTGGAGCGGGCTCGATCTACGAGCAGTACTTC

J gene: TRBJ1-2
clone size: .
V gene: TRBV28
D gene: .
CDR3 protein: CASSFASYGYTF
CDR3 DNA: TGTGCCAGCAGTTTCGCCAGCTATGGCTACACCTTC

J gene: TRBJ2-3
clone size: .
V gene: TRBV5-1
D gene: TRBD2
CDR3 protein: CASSWSSGGVDTQYF
CDR3 DNA: TGCGCCAGCAGCTGGAGTAGCGGGGGGGTAGATACGCAGTATTTT

J gene: TRBJ2-5
clone size: .
V gene: TRBV27
D gene: TRBD2
CDR3 protein: CASRTSAQETQYF
CDR3 DNA: TGTGCCAGCAGGACTAGCGCCCAAGAGACCCAGTACTTC

J gene: TRBJ2-5
clone size: .
V gene: TRBV5-4
D gene: .
CDR3 protein: CASTRGDRGGETQYF
CDR3 DNA: TGTGCCAGCACCCGAGGGGACAGAGGAGGGGAGACCCAGTACTTC

J gene: TRBJ2-7
clone size: .
V gene: TRBV24-1
D gene: .
CDR3 protein: CATSDNRVGGHEQYF
CDR3 DNA: TGTGCCACCAGTGACAACCGGGTTGGGGGCCACGAGCAGTACTTC

J gene: TRBJ2-7
clone size: .
V gene: TRBV27
D gene: TRBD2
CDR3 protein: CASRLAGGYEQYF
CDR3 DNA: TGTGCCAGCAGACTAGCGGGGGGCTACGAGCAGTACTTC

J gene: TRBJ1-4
clone size: .
V gene: TRBV10-3
D gene: .
CDR3 protein: CAIQGLDNEKLFF
CDR3 DNA: TGTGCCATACAGGGTCTTGATAATGAAAAACTGTTTTTT

J gene: TRBJ2-5
clone size: .
V gene: TRBV6-5
D gene: .
CDR3 protein: CASTEDSWAGETQYF
CDR3 DNA: TGTGCCAGCACCGAGGACAGCTGGGCTGGGGAGACCCAGTACTTC

J gene: TRBJ2-2
clone size: once
V gene: TRBV7-3
D gene: TRBD1
CDR3 protein: CASSPRTGSPGTGELFF
CDR3 DNA: TGTGCCAGCAGCCCACGGACAGGGTCCCCAGGCACCGGGGAGCTGTTTTTT

J gene: TRBJ1-2
clone size: .
V gene: TRBV28
D gene: TRBD1
CDR3 protein: CASSLDRGAYGYTF
CDR3 DNA: TGTGCCAGCAGTTTAGACAGGGGGGCCTATGGCTACACCTTC

J gene: TRBJ1-6
clone size: .
V gene: TRBV6-5
D gene: .
CDR3 protein: CASSYSAQFNSPLHF
CDR3 DNA: TGTGCCAGCAGTTACTCGGCACAATTTAATTCACCCCTCCACTTT

J gene: TRBJ2-6
clone size: few
V gene: TRBV28
D gene: .
CDR3 protein: CASSLGGSGANVLTF
CDR3 DNA: TGTGCCAGCAGCCTAGGGGGCTCTGGGGCCAACGTCCTGACTTTC